This is a list of T cell receptor beta chains from one sample in a study of T cell responses to AZD1222 COVID-19 vaccine. Using immunoSEQ multiplex PCR, the repertoire was profiled, and TCRdb retains in-frame clones only, with some absent. The sample yields 70,000 or so clones, about 87% seen once. This specimen was peripheral blood, taken on day 0 of AZD1222 vaccination. Receptors were obtained from an adult in good health. Both conserved end residues are part of each CDR3. The D gene is left open where the match is weak. Where a row states a size, it is once, few, many or the class of an expanded clone; other rows omit it.

d_gene: TRBD1; j_gene: TRBJ2-2; abundance: .; v_gene: TRBV19; CDR3aa: CATLAGTGNTGELFF; CDR3nt: TGTGCCACACTAGCCGGGACAGGGAATACCGGGGAGCTGTTTTTT
d_gene: .; j_gene: TRBJ2-2; abundance: .; v_gene: TRBV6-5; CDR3aa: CASSLLGPGELFF; CDR3nt: TGTGCCAGCAGTTTATTGGGGCCCGGGGAGCTGTTTTTT
d_gene: .; j_gene: TRBJ2-3; abundance: .; v_gene: TRBV3-1/TRBV3-2; CDR3aa: CASSHGAGPTDTQYF; CDR3nt: TGTGCCAGCAGCCACGGGGCGGGCCCCACAGATACGCAGTATTTT
d_gene: .; j_gene: TRBJ2-7; abundance: .; v_gene: TRBV27; CDR3aa: CASSPGDQPEIYEQYF; CDR3nt: TGTGCCAGCAGCCCCGGGGACCAACCCGAGATCTACGAGCAGTACTTC
d_gene: TRBD2; j_gene: TRBJ2-6; abundance: .; v_gene: TRBV28; CDR3aa: CASSVLRFSGRGGANVLTF; CDR3nt: TGTGCCAGCAGTGTCCTCCGCTTCAGCGGGAGAGGTGGGGCCAACGTCCTGACTTTC
d_gene: TRBD1; j_gene: TRBJ2-1; abundance: .; v_gene: TRBV28; CDR3aa: CASSFPGQEYNEQFF; CDR3nt: TGTGCCAGCAGTTTTCCGGGACAGGAGTACAATGAGCAGTTCTTC
d_gene: .; j_gene: TRBJ1-2; abundance: .; v_gene: TRBV14; CDR3aa: CASSDTSYGYTF; CDR3nt: TGTGCCAGCTCGGACACGTCCTATGGCTACACCTTC
d_gene: .; j_gene: TRBJ1-2; abundance: .; v_gene: TRBV28; CDR3aa: CASSPPGSSYGYTF; CDR3nt: TGTGCCAGCAGTCCACCAGGCAGCAGCTATGGCTACACCTTC
d_gene: .; j_gene: TRBJ2-7; abundance: few; v_gene: TRBV3-1/TRBV3-2; CDR3aa: CASSLGVGYEQYF; CDR3nt: TGTGCCAGCAGCCTCGGGGTCGGCTACGAGCAGTACTTC
d_gene: TRBD1; j_gene: TRBJ1-6; abundance: few; v_gene: TRBV12-3/TRBV12-4; CDR3aa: CASSSQGGSPLHF; CDR3nt: TGTGCCAGCAGTTCACAGGGGGGTTCACCCCTCCACTTT
d_gene: .; j_gene: TRBJ1-2; abundance: .; v_gene: TRBV3-1/TRBV3-2; CDR3aa: CASRGQGSWYGYTF; CDR3nt: TGTGCCAGCAGGGGGCAGGGAAGTTGGTATGGCTACACCTTC
d_gene: TRBD1; j_gene: TRBJ2-2; abundance: .; v_gene: TRBV7-9; CDR3aa: CASSSRDRGGGELFF; CDR3nt: TGTGCCAGCAGCTCCCGGGACAGGGGAGGCGGGGAGCTGTTTTTT
d_gene: TRBD2; j_gene: TRBJ2-7; abundance: .; v_gene: TRBV9; CDR3aa: CASSVGASGAHPYEQYF; CDR3nt: TGTGCCAGCAGCGTAGGAGCTAGCGGGGCCCATCCCTACGAGCAGTACTTC
d_gene: TRBD2; j_gene: TRBJ2-7; abundance: .; v_gene: TRBV11-2; CDR3aa: CASSLVGLISYEQYF; CDR3nt: TGTGCCAGCAGCTTAGTGGGACTAATCTCCTACGAGCAGTACTTC
d_gene: .; j_gene: TRBJ1-2; abundance: .; v_gene: TRBV7-6; CDR3aa: CASSPFGSSDIYGYTF; CDR3nt: TGTGCCAGCAGCCCCTTCGGCAGTAGTGATATCTATGGCTACACCTTC
d_gene: TRBD2; j_gene: TRBJ2-7; abundance: .; v_gene: TRBV28; CDR3aa: CASSRTSGGAGEQYF; CDR3nt: TGTGCCAGCAGTCGGACTAGCGGGGGGGCAGGTGAGCAGTACTTC
d_gene: TRBD1; j_gene: TRBJ2-7; abundance: .; v_gene: TRBV24-1; CDR3aa: CATRGQGVRYEQYF; CDR3nt: TGTGCCACCAGGGGACAGGGGGTTCGGTACGAGCAGTACTTC
d_gene: .; j_gene: TRBJ2-7; abundance: .; v_gene: TRBV10-3; CDR3aa: CATQGGGYEQYF; CDR3nt: TGTGCCACCCAGGGGGGTGGTTACGAGCAGTACTTC
d_gene: .; j_gene: TRBJ2-2; abundance: .; v_gene: TRBV9; CDR3aa: CASSVGQTNTGELFF; CDR3nt: TGTGCCAGCAGCGTAGGACAGACGAACACCGGGGAGCTGTTTTTT
d_gene: .; j_gene: TRBJ2-7; abundance: .; v_gene: TRBV7-9; CDR3aa: CASSLAGEQYF; CDR3nt: TGTGCCAGCAGCTTAGCAGGCGAGCAGTACTTC
d_gene: TRBD2; j_gene: TRBJ2-3; abundance: once; v_gene: TRBV2; CDR3aa: CASMIERGSDTQYF; CDR3nt: TGTGCCAGCATGATTGAGCGGGGGAGCGATACGCAGTATTTT
d_gene: .; j_gene: TRBJ2-2; abundance: .; v_gene: TRBV28; CDR3aa: CASSFEGRGAGELFF; CDR3nt: TGTGCCAGCAGTTTTGAGGGTAGAGGGGCCGGGGAGCTGTTTTTT
d_gene: TRBD1; j_gene: TRBJ2-7; abundance: .; v_gene: TRBV4-1; CDR3aa: CASSQFLDRSSYEQYF; CDR3nt: TGCGCCAGCAGCCAATTCTTGGACAGGAGCTCCTACGAGCAGTACTTC
d_gene: .; j_gene: TRBJ1-5; abundance: .; v_gene: TRBV13; CDR3aa: CASSSGGVGQPQHF; CDR3nt: TGTGCCAGCAGCTCCGGGGGGGTTGGACAGCCCCAGCATTTT
d_gene: .; j_gene: TRBJ1-6; abundance: .; v_gene: TRBV2; CDR3aa: CASKGHNNSPLHF; CDR3nt: TGTGCCAGCAAAGGACATAATAATTCACCCCTCCACTTT
d_gene: .; j_gene: TRBJ1-6; abundance: .; v_gene: TRBV9; CDR3aa: CASSVAQAENSPLHF; CDR3nt: TGTGCCAGCAGCGTAGCACAGGCAGAGAATTCACCCCTCCACTTT
d_gene: TRBD1; j_gene: TRBJ1-1; abundance: .; v_gene: TRBV7-9; CDR3aa: CASIPTGGTEAFF; CDR3nt: TGTGCCAGCATTCCGACAGGGGGCACTGAAGCTTTCTTT
d_gene: .; j_gene: TRBJ1-3; abundance: .; v_gene: TRBV3-1/TRBV3-2; CDR3aa: CASSQEGWSGNTIYF; CDR3nt: TGTGCCAGCAGCCAAGAGGGGTGGTCTGGAAACACCATATATTTT
d_gene: .; j_gene: TRBJ1-2; abundance: .; v_gene: TRBV9; CDR3aa: CASSVADRTSYGYTF; CDR3nt: TGTGCCAGCAGCGTAGCCGACAGGACCTCCTATGGCTACACCTTC
d_gene: .; j_gene: TRBJ1-2; abundance: .; v_gene: TRBV3-1/TRBV3-2; CDR3aa: CASSQDLVGKSYTF; CDR3nt: TGTGCCAGCAGCCAAGATCTCGTCGGCAAGAGCTACACCTTC
d_gene: TRBD2; j_gene: TRBJ2-7; abundance: .; v_gene: TRBV4-1; CDR3aa: CASSQDSAGVQREQYF; CDR3nt: TGCGCCAGCAGCCAAGATTCAGCGGGAGTCCAACGCGAGCAGTACTTC
d_gene: TRBD2; j_gene: TRBJ2-7; abundance: .; v_gene: TRBV4-2; CDR3aa: CASSQDPSGVTLHEQYF; CDR3nt: TGTGCCAGCAGCCAAGATCCCAGCGGGGTGACGTTGCACGAGCAGTACTTC
d_gene: TRBD2; j_gene: TRBJ2-7; abundance: .; v_gene: TRBV10-3; CDR3aa: CAISESASGRGHEQYF; CDR3nt: TGTGCCATCAGTGAGTCAGCTAGCGGGAGGGGCCACGAGCAGTACTTC
d_gene: .; j_gene: TRBJ1-1; abundance: .; v_gene: TRBV15; CDR3aa: CATSRDRGGSTEAFF; CDR3nt: TGTGCCACCAGCAGAGATCGGGGGGGGAGCACTGAAGCTTTCTTT
d_gene: TRBD1; j_gene: TRBJ1-6; abundance: .; v_gene: TRBV28; CDR3aa: CASRQTDREGSPLHF; CDR3nt: TGTGCCAGCAGACAGACGGACAGGGAGGGTTCACCCCTCCACTTT
d_gene: TRBD1; j_gene: TRBJ1-4; abundance: .; v_gene: TRBV6-5; CDR3aa: CASNRQGNNEKLFF; CDR3nt: TGTGCCAGCAACCGACAGGGTAATAATGAAAAACTGTTTTTT
d_gene: TRBD1; j_gene: TRBJ1-2; abundance: once; v_gene: TRBV20-1; CDR3aa: CSASRDRGLQGYTF; CDR3nt: TGCAGTGCTAGTCGGGACAGGGGGCTTCAAGGCTACACCTTC
d_gene: .; j_gene: TRBJ2-5; abundance: .; v_gene: TRBV7-9; CDR3aa: CASRQVGAETQYF; CDR3nt: TGTGCCAGCAGGCAGGTCGGGGCGGAGACCCAGTACTTC
d_gene: .; j_gene: TRBJ2-1; abundance: .; v_gene: TRBV19; CDR3aa: CASSFSPENEQFF; CDR3nt: TGTGCCAGTTCCTTCTCGCCGGAGAATGAGCAGTTCTTC
d_gene: .; j_gene: TRBJ2-1; abundance: .; v_gene: TRBV5-1; CDR3aa: CASSRWDTGDEFF; CDR3nt: TGCGCCAGCAGCAGATGGGACACCGGAGATGAGTTCTTC
d_gene: .; j_gene: TRBJ1-1; abundance: .; v_gene: TRBV7-9; CDR3aa: CASSKRQHPGDMNTEAFF; CDR3nt: TGTGCCAGCAGTAAAAGACAGCATCCCGGGGACATGAACACTGAAGCTTTCTTT
d_gene: .; j_gene: TRBJ1-3; abundance: .; v_gene: TRBV9; CDR3aa: CASSPSGTSGNTIYF; CDR3nt: TGTGCCAGCAGCCCTTCCGGGACCTCTGGAAACACCATATATTTT
d_gene: .; j_gene: TRBJ1-2; abundance: .; v_gene: TRBV2; CDR3aa: CASSELRSNYGYTF; CDR3nt: TGTGCCAGCAGTGAATTGAGATCTAACTATGGCTACACCTTC
d_gene: .; j_gene: TRBJ1-3; abundance: once; v_gene: TRBV7-2; CDR3aa: CASSLDMGHGNTIYF; CDR3nt: TGTGCCAGCAGCTTAGACATGGGGCATGGAAACACCATATATTTT
d_gene: .; j_gene: TRBJ1-1; abundance: .; v_gene: TRBV28; CDR3aa: CASGTGQDTEAFF; CDR3nt: TGTGCCAGCGGAACAGGTCAAGACACTGAAGCTTTCTTT
d_gene: TRBD1; j_gene: TRBJ1-6; abundance: .; v_gene: TRBV27; CDR3aa: CATRTGQGNSPLHF; CDR3nt: TGTGCCACACGAACGGGACAGGGTAATTCACCCCTCCACTTT
d_gene: .; j_gene: TRBJ1-2; abundance: .; v_gene: TRBV4-3; CDR3aa: CASSHGTATSYGYTF; CDR3nt: TGCGCCAGCAGCCATGGGACTGCGACATCCTATGGCTACACCTTC
d_gene: .; j_gene: TRBJ2-7; abundance: few; v_gene: TRBV6-5; CDR3aa: CASSYPTQGRHEQYF; CDR3nt: TGTGCCAGCAGTTACCCCACACAGGGAAGACACGAGCAGTACTTC
d_gene: .; j_gene: TRBJ2-3; abundance: .; v_gene: TRBV12-3/TRBV12-4; CDR3aa: CASSFSGRDTQYF; CDR3nt: TGTGCCAGCAGTTTTTCCGGACGAGATACGCAGTATTTT
d_gene: .; j_gene: TRBJ2-5; abundance: .; v_gene: TRBV23-1; CDR3aa: CARRQTETQYF; CDR3nt: TGCGCCAGGAGGCAGACGGAGACCCAGTACTTC
d_gene: TRBD1; j_gene: TRBJ2-7; abundance: .; v_gene: TRBV6-5; CDR3aa: CASSPWGQEIYEQYF; CDR3nt: TGTGCCAGCAGTCCCTGGGGACAGGAGATCTACGAGCAGTACTTC
d_gene: TRBD2; j_gene: TRBJ2-2; abundance: .; v_gene: TRBV29-1; CDR3aa: CSVVRTSGHTGELFF; CDR3nt: TGCAGCGTTGTTCGGACTAGCGGTCACACCGGGGAGCTGTTTTTT